The rows below give T cell receptor beta chains drawn from one sample of a study of T cells in Graves' hyperthyroidism and ophthalmopathy. From the multiplex PCR reads, TCRdb called clonotypes with MiXCR, one entry per CDR3 protein. The repertoire includes under 350,000 distinct CDR3 sequences, 13% of them detected once, and 7.8% sits in the top ten. The sequencing sample was made of blood. The receptors were sampled from a woman under 40 with Graves' hyperthyroidism that later progressed to Graves' ophthalmopathy. The CDR3 runs from the conserved cysteine through the conserved F or W. Each record gives: V gene, clone size, D gene, J gene, CDR3 protein, CDR3 DNA. A D gene is named only where the DNA matches it firmly. Size values are once, few and many counts, or a class for expanded clones, and some rows have none.

>TRBV24-1|NA|TRBD1|TRBJ2-2
CATSESPGQGGPGELFF
TGTGCCACCAGTGAATCCCCGGGACAGGGGGGCCCCGGGGAGCTGTTTTTT
>TRBV18|many|TRBD2|TRBJ2-3
CASSPSGLETDTQYF
TGTGCCAGCTCACCTTCGGGACTAGAAACAGATACGCAGTATTTT
>TRBV7-2|many|NA|TRBJ1-1
CASSLYRATEAFF
TGTGCCAGCAGCTTATACAGGGCTACTGAAGCTTTCTTT
>TRBV7-9|many|NA|TRBJ1-3
CAGSDSGNTIYF
TGTGCTGGAAGTGACTCTGGAAACACCATATATTTT
>TRBV27|few|TRBD2|TRBJ2-3
CASSSPGGGRANTQYF
TGTGCCAGCAGTTCCCCCGGGGGCGGGAGGGCGAATACGCAGTATTTT
>TRBV29-1|many|TRBD2|TRBJ2-1
CSANLAGGKFF
TGCAGCGCCAATCTAGCGGGAGGCAAGTTCTTC
>TRBV4-3|few|NA|TRBJ1-6
CASSQDGWSHDSPLHF
TGCGCCAGCAGCCAAGATGGGTGGTCCCACGATTCACCCCTCCACTTT
>TRBV2|many|NA|TRBJ2-7
CASSAYTDFSYEQYF
TGTGCCAGCAGTGCGTACACAGATTTCTCCTACGAGCAGTACTTC
>TRBV11-3|once|NA|TRBJ2-1
CASSPTGVAGEQFF
TGTGCCAGCAGCCCAACGGGGGTGGCGGGTGAGCAGTTCTTC
>TRBV29-1|many|TRBD1|TRBJ1-1
CSHTGGTGGTEAFF
TGCAGCCACACTGGGGGGACAGGGGGCACTGAAGCTTTCTTT
>TRBV10-3|many|NA|TRBJ2-3
CATRGVVGDTQYF
TGTGCCACGCGAGGGGTGGTGGGAGATACGCAGTATTTT
>TRBV28|many|TRBD2|TRBJ2-7
CASSPEREVQEQYF
TGTGCCAGCAGTCCCGAGCGGGAAGTACAGGAGCAGTACTTC
>TRBV6-1|many|NA|TRBJ2-7
CASSNAGTGTYEQYF
TGTGCCAGCAGCAACGCCGGGACGGGAACCTACGAGCAGTACTTC
>TRBV18|many|NA|TRBJ2-2
CASLTGSTNTGELFF
TGTGCCAGCCTAACAGGGAGTACGAACACCGGGGAGCTGTTTTTT
>TRBV7-2|many|NA|TRBJ2-3
CASSLDGQTTDTQYF
TGTGCCAGCAGCTTAGACGGACAGACCACAGATACGCAGTATTTT
>TRBV20-1|many|TRBD2|TRBJ2-1
CSAVAGGPVNEQFF
TGCAGTGCTGTAGCGGGAGGGCCAGTTAATGAGCAGTTCTTC
>TRBV20-1|NA|NA|TRBJ2-7
CSARGAGNPYEQYF
TGCAGTGCTAGAGGGGCAGGGAACCCCTACGAGCAGTACTTC
>TRBV19|few|NA|TRBJ1-1
CASSMAAGAEAFF
TGTGCCAGTAGTATGGCAGCGGGCGCTGAAGCTTTCTTT
>TRBV20-1|few|NA|TRBJ2-1
CSANPSVGGEQFF
TGCAGTGCTAATCCATCGGTTGGAGGTGAGCAGTTCTTC
>TRBV29-1|few|TRBD1|TRBJ1-4
CSVVRGTGGGKLFF
TGCAGCGTTGTTAGGGGGACAGGGGGAGGAAAACTGTTTTTT
>TRBV6-1|many|TRBD1|TRBJ2-1
CASRSAGTGGKNEQFF
TGTGCCAGCAGATCTGCCGGGACAGGGGGCAAGAATGAGCAGTTCTTC
>TRBV28|many|TRBD1|TRBJ2-5
CASSFLGQGAQETQYF
TGTGCCAGCAGTTTCTTAGGACAGGGGGCCCAAGAGACCCAGTACTTC
>TRBV6-2/TRBV6-3|NA|NA|TRBJ2-3
CASTDGDIADTQYF
TGTGCCAGCACCGATGGGGACATTGCTGATACGCAGTATTTT
>TRBV30|many|TRBD1|TRBJ1-4
CAWSRYRGTGDEKLFF
TGTGCCTGGAGTCGTTACAGGGGAACGGGGGATGAAAAACTGTTTTTT
>TRBV3-1|NA|NA|TRBJ2-6
CASSQTPFSGANVLTF
TGTGCCAGCAGCCAAACCCCGTTCTCTGGGGCCAACGTCCTGACTTTC
>TRBV28|many|TRBD1|TRBJ2-3
CASISGQGPDTQYF
TGTGCCAGCATATCCGGACAGGGACCGGATACGCAGTATTTT
>TRBV28|many|NA|TRBJ2-3
CASSPTQGTDTQYF
TGTGCCAGCAGTCCGACCCAGGGAACAGATACGCAGTATTTT
>TRBV7-3|NA|NA|TRBJ2-3
CASSPLHADTQYF
TGTGCCAGCAGCCCACTCCATGCGGATACGCAGTATTTT
>TRBV5-6|many|TRBD1|TRBJ2-6
CASRHTGVGSSGANVLTF
TGTGCCAGCAGACACACAGGGGTTGGAAGCTCTGGGGCCAACGTCCTGACTTTC
>TRBV5-4|NA|TRBD2|TRBJ2-3
CASSFRLAGISTDTQYF
TGTGCCAGCAGCTTCCGACTAGCGGGGATTAGCACAGATACGCAGTATTTT
>TRBV19|many|TRBD2|TRBJ2-7
CASSLRSPSGRTDEQYF
TGTGCCAGTAGTCTCAGGTCACCTAGCGGGAGGACTGACGAGCAGTACTTC
>TRBV6-2/TRBV6-3|many|NA|TRBJ1-1
CASSYSPQFAAFF
TGTGCCAGCAGTTACTCGCCCCAGTTCGCAGCTTTCTTT
>TRBV20-1|many|NA|TRBJ2-1
CSANPTTPGGNEQFF
TGCAGTGCTAACCCGACTACCCCTGGAGGCAATGAGCAGTTCTTC
>TRBV3-2|NA|NA|TRBJ2-7
CASSQNLTSGGSYEQYF
TGTGCCAGCAGCCAAAACCTCACTAGCGGGGGAAGTTACGAGCAGTACTTC
>TRBV4-3|NA|NA|TRBJ1-5
CASSQDRQARNQPQHF
TGCGCCAGCAGCCAAGATAGGCAGGCCAGGAATCAGCCCCAGCATTTT
>TRBV28|few|NA|TRBJ2-5
CASDPGGDQETQYF
TGTGCCAGCGATCCCGGGGGAGACCAAGAGACCCAGTACTTC
>TRBV30|few|NA|TRBJ2-7
CAWSVRWTGRREQYF
TGTGCCTGGAGTGTACGTTGGACGGGGCGACGCGAGCAGTACTTC
>TRBV9|few|TRBD2|TRBJ2-1
CASAKSGRDYNEQFF
TGTGCCAGCGCGAAGAGCGGGAGGGACTACAATGAGCAGTTCTTC
>TRBV3-1|many|NA|TRBJ2-1
CASSQDSNRDEQFF
TGTGCCAGCAGCCAAGATTCGAACAGGGATGAGCAGTTCTTC
>TRBV4-1|many|NA|TRBJ2-5
CASSQGRAETQYF
TGCGCCAGCAGCCAAGGGAGGGCAGAGACCCAGTACTTC
>TRBV7-2|many|TRBD1|TRBJ1-2
CASSAGQGYGYTF
TGTGCCAGCAGCGCGGGACAGGGCTATGGCTACACCTTC
>TRBV11-1|many|NA|TRBJ1-2
CASSTGHTTADGYTF
TGTGCCAGCAGCACTGGACACACTACAGCGGATGGCTACACCTTC
>TRBV3-1|many|NA|TRBJ2-7
CASSQYYEQYF
TGTGCCAGCAGCCAATACTACGAGCAGTACTTC
>TRBV29-1|once|TRBD1|TRBJ2-7
CSVVSWTGADEQYF
TGCAGCGTTGTTTCTTGGACAGGGGCCGACGAGCAGTACTTC
>TRBV28|many|NA|TRBJ2-1
CASTGGRGNEQFF
TGTGCCAGCACTGGCGGCAGAGGGAATGAGCAGTTCTTC
>TRBV29-1|many|NA|TRBJ1-1
CSALTDENTEAFF
TGCAGCGCCCTGACAGACGAGAACACTGAAGCTTTCTTT
>TRBV27|many|NA|TRBJ1-2
CASSLSGSHGYTF
TGTGCCAGCAGTTTATCAGGGAGTCATGGCTACACCTTC
>TRBV18|many|NA|TRBJ2-7
CASSPPIGTHPYEQYF
TGTGCCAGCTCACCACCTATCGGGACACACCCCTACGAGCAGTACTTC
>TRBV7-9|many|TRBD2|TRBJ2-5
CASSFGTSVTKVETQYF
TGTGCCAGCAGCTTTGGGACTAGCGTTACGAAGGTAGAGACCCAGTACTTC
>TRBV7-2|many|NA|TRBJ1-2
CASSFQGPVYGYTF
TGTGCCAGCAGCTTCCAGGGACCCGTCTATGGCTACACCTTC
>TRBV3-1|once|TRBD1|TRBJ1-2
CASSVGTDLYGYTF
TGTGCCAGCAGCGTCGGGACAGATCTCTATGGCTACACCTTC
>TRBV20-1|NA|NA|TRBJ1-2
CSARDLGLGYTF
TGCAGTGCTAGAGATTTGGGGCTTGGCTACACCTTC
>TRBV4-1|many|NA|TRBJ2-7
CASSQEYNWDEQYF
TGCGCCAGCAGCCAAGAGTACAACTGGGACGAGCAGTACTTC
>TRBV7-8|many|NA|TRBJ2-1
CASSLARWEQFF
TGTGCCAGCAGCTTAGCGCGGTGGGAGCAGTTCTTC
>TRBV11-2|many|TRBD1|TRBJ1-3
CANSYRDRAGNTIYF
TGTGCCAACAGCTACCGGGACAGAGCTGGAAACACCATATATTTT
>TRBV12-3/TRBV12-4|many|NA|TRBJ2-2
CASSASGTNTGELFF
TGTGCCAGCAGTGCTTCCGGGACAAACACCGGGGAGCTGTTTTTT
>TRBV4-3|NA|TRBD2|TRBJ2-2
CASSLGLENTGELFF
TGCGCCAGCAGCCTAGGACTAGAGAACACCGGGGAGCTGTTTTTT
>TRBV10-3|many|TRBD2|TRBJ2-5
CAISDEINPRAGGQETQYF
TGTGCCATCAGTGATGAGATTAACCCGCGGGCGGGAGGCCAAGAGACCCAGTACTTC
>TRBV5-1|many|NA|TRBJ2-3
CASSRTLFYGERNTQYF
TGCGCCAGCAGCCGGACTCTTTTCTACGGGGAGCGAAATACGCAGTATTTT
>TRBV7-2|many|NA|TRBJ2-7
CASSFDAFSYEQYF
TGTGCCAGCAGTTTTGACGCGTTCTCCTACGAGCAGTACTTC